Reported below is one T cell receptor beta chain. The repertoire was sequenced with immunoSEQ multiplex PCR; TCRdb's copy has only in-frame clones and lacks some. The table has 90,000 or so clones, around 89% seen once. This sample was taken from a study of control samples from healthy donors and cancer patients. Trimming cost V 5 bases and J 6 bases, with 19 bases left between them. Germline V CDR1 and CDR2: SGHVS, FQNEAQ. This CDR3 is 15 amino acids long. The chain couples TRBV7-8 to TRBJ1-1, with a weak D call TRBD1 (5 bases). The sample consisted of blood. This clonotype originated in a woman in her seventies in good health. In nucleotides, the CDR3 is TGTGCCAGCAGCCCCGAGTGGGCAGGGCGCCCTGAAGCTTTCTTT. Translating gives CASSPEWAGRPEAFF.